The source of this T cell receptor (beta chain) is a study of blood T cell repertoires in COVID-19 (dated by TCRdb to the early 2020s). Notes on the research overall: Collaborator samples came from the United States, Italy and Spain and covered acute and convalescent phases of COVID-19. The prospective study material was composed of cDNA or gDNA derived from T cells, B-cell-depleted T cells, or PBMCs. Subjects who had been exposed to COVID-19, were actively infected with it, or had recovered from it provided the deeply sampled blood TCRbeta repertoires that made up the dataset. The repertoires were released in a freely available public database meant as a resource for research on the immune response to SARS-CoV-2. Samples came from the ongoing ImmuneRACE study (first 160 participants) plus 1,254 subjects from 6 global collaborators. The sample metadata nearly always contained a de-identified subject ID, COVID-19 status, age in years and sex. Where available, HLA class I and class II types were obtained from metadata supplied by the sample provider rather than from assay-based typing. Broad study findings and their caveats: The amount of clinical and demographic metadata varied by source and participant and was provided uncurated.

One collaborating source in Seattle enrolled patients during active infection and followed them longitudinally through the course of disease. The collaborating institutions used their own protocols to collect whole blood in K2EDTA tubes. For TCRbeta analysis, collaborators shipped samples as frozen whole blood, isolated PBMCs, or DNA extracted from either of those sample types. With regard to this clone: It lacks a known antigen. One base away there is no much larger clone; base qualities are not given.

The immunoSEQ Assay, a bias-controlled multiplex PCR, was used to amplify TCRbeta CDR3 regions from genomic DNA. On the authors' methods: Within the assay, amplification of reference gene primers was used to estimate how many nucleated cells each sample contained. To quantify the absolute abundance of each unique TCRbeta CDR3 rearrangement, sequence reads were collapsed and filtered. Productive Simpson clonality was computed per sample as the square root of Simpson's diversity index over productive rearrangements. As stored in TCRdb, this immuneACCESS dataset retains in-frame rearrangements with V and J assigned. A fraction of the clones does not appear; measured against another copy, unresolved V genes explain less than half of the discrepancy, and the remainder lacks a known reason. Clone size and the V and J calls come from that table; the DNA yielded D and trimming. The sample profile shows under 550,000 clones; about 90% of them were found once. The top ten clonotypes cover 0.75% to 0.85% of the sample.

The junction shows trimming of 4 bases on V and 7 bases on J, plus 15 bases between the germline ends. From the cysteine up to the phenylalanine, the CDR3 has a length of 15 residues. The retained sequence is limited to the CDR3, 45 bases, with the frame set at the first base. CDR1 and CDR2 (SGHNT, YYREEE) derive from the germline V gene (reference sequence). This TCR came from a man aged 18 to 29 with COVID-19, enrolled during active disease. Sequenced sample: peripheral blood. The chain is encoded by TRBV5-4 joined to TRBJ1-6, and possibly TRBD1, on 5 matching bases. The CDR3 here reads CASSQIGRVNSPLHF. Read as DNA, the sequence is TGTGCCAGCAGCCAAATCGGCAGGGTAAATTCACCCCTCCACTTT.